This T cell receptor beta chain is from a study of OX40 agonist ivuxolimab in advanced cancers. For the study at large: Partial responses were achieved by three patients, one with hepatocellular carcinoma and two with cutaneous melanoma.

Study-level points and caveats: Low normalized T-cell clonal expansion was also seen in some nonresponders. At 0.1-3.0 mg/kg, partial responders had clonal expansion among the lowest observed.

Here immunoSEQ multiplex PCR was the method, and the copy in TCRdb shows in-frame clones only, minus some. The table shows under 60,000 clones, with approximately 94% occurring only once. No patient had autoimmune disease or received systemic immunosuppression. For this clone: No antigen is known for it.

V was pared by 2 bases and J by 2 bases, with 9 bases between. CDR1 and CDR2 (germline): MNHNS, SASEGT. The CDR3 consists of 14 residues. V and J are TRBV6-1 and TRBJ2-5, with no clear D. Here the sequenced sample was CD4+ or CD8+ T cells sorted from blood, taken in a trial of the OX40 agonist ivuxolimab. This receptor was identified in an adult with an advanced solid tumor such as melanoma, head and neck, liver or kidney cancer. The CDR3 nucleotides are TGTGCCAGCAGTGAAACCCCGGGTCAAGAGACCCAGTACTTC. Translated: CASSETPGQETQYF.